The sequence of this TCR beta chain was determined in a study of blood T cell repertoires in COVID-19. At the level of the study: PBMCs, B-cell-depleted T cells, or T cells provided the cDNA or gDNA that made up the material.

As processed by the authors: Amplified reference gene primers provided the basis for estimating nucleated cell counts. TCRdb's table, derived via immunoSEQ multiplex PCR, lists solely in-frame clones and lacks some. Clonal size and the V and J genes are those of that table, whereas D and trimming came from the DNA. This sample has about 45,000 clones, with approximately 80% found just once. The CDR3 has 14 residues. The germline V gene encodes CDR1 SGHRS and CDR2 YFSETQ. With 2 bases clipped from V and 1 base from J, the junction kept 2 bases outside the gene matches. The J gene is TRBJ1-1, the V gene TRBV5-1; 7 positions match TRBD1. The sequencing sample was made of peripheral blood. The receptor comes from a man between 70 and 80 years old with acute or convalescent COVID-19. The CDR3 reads CASSLEGANTEAFF. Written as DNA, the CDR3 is TGCGCCAGCAGCTTAGAGGGGGCGAACACTGAAGCTTTCTTT.